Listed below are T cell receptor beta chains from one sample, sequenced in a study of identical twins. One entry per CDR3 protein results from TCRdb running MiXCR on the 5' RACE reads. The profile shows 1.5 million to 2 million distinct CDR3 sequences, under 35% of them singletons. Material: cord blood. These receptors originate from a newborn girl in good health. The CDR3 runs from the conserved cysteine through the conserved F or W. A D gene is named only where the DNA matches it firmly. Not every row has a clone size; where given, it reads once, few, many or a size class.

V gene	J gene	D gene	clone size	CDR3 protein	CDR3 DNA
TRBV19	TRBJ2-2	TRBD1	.	CASSHFGTGITGELFF	TGTGCCAGTAGCCACTTCGGGACAGGGATCACCGGGGAGCTGTTTTTT
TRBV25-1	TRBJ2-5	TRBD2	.	CASSESPGGRETQYF	TGTGCCAGCAGTGAATCCCCGGGAGGAAGAGAGACCCAGTACTTC
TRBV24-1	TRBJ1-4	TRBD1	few	CATTGANEKLFF	TGTGCCACGACAGGGGCTAATGAAAAACTGTTTTTT
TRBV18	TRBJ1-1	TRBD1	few	CASSPPEGGSYTEAFF	TGTGCCAGCTCACCACCAGAAGGGGGCTCGTACACTGAAGCTTTCTTT
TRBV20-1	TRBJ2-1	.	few	CSASVWNSYNEQFF	TGCAGTGCTAGTGTCTGGAACTCCTACAATGAGCAGTTCTTC
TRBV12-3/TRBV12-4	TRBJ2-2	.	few	CATRAAGELFF	TGTGCCACCCGGGCCGCCGGGGAGCTGTTTTTT
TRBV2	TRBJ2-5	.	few	CASSPQGLGAETQYF	TGTGCCAGCAGCCCACAGGGTTTAGGGGCAGAGACCCAGTACTTC
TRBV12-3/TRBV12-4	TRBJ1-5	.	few	CASSRRTAHSNQPQHF	TGTGCCAGCAGTCGACGGACGGCCCATAGCAATCAGCCCCAGCATTTT
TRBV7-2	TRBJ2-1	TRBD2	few	CASSLSGRALGNEQFF	TGTGCCAGCAGCTTAAGCGGGAGGGCCCTCGGGAATGAGCAGTTCTTC
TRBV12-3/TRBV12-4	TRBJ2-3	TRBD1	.	CASTLNRGLSTDTQYF	TGTGCCAGCACCTTAAACAGGGGCTTAAGCACAGATACGCAGTATTTT
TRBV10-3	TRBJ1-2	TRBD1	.	CAISGQSGTGGPNYGYTF	TGTGCCATCAGTGGACAGTCCGGGACAGGGGGCCCTAACTATGGCTACACCTTC
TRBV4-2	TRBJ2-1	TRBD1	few	CASSQHDRGWYNEQFF	TGTGCCAGCAGCCAACATGACAGGGGTTGGTACAATGAGCAGTTCTTC
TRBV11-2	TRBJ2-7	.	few	CASSPLRSPFYEQYF	TGTGCCAGCAGCCCCCTGAGGTCCCCCTTTTACGAGCAGTACTTC
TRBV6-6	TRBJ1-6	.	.	CASRVRDRLGSPLHF	TGTGCCAGCAGAGTCCGGGACCGCTTAGGTTCACCCCTCCACTTT
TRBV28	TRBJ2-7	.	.	CASSLPSTVPYEQYF	TGTGCCAGCAGTTTACCCTCGACAGTCCCCTACGAGCAGTACTTC
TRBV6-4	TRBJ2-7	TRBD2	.	CASGTSGLSNEQYF	TGTGCCAGCGGGACTAGCGGTTTATCGAATGAGCAGTACTTC
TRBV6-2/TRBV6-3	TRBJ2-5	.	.	CASMLSRGARETQYF	TGTGCCAGCATGCTCTCCAGGGGCGCCAGGGAGACCCAGTACTTC
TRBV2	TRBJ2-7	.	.	CASSQGGVGYEQYF	TGTGCCAGCAGTCAGGGTGGGGTAGGCTACGAGCAGTACTTC
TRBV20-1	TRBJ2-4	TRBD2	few	CSASRLAGVEGSKNIQYF	TGCAGTGCTAGTCGGCTAGCGGGTGTCGAAGGGTCCAAAAACATTCAGTACTTC
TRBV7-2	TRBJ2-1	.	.	CASSSSGRTGNEQFF	TGTGCCAGCAGCTCGTCGGGGAGGACGGGCAATGAGCAGTTCTTC
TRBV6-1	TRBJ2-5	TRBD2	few	CASSDIGLAGGQTQYF	TGTGCCAGCAGCGATATTGGACTAGCGGGGGGTCAGACCCAGTACTTC
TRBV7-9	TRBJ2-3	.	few	CASSLLAGQPDTQYF	TGTGCCAGCAGCTTACTGGCGGGACAGCCAGATACGCAGTATTTT
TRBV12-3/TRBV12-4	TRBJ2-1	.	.	CASSFGFLYNEQFF	TGTGCCAGCAGTTTCGGGTTCCTTTACAATGAGCAGTTCTTC
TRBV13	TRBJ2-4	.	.	CASSRRQENIQYF	TGTGCCAGCAGCCGCCGACAGGAAAACATTCAGTACTTC
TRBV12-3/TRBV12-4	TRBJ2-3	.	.	CASSFGQFRTDTQYF	TGTGCCAGCAGTTTCGGACAATTTAGGACAGATACGCAGTATTTT
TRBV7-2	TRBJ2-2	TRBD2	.	CASSPSGLAGVGGELFF	TGTGCCAGCAGCCCATCGGGACTAGCGGGAGTTGGCGGGGAGCTGTTTTTT
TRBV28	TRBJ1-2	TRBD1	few	CASSYPTGSNYGYTF	TGTGCCAGCAGTTACCCGACAGGGTCTAACTATGGCTACACCTTC
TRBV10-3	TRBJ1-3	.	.	CAISEVGGGNTIYF	TGTGCCATCAGTGAAGTCGGTGGGGGAAACACCATATATTTT
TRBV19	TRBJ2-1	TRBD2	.	CASSIAGGFYNEQFF	TGTGCCAGTAGTATAGCGGGAGGCTTCTACAATGAGCAGTTCTTC
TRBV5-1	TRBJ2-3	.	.	CASSLGSGNTDTQYF	TGCGCCAGCAGCTTAGGATCGGGAAACACAGATACGCAGTATTTT
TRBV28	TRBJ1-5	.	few	CASRGRDADSNQPQHF	TGTGCCAGCAGAGGACGGGACGCCGATAGCAATCAGCCCCAGCATTTT
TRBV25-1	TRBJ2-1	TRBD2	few	CASSGIAGGENEQFF	TGTGCCAGCAGTGGTATAGCGGGAGGGGAGAATGAGCAGTTCTTC
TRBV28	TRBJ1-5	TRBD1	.	CASTLQGAEGRHQPQHF	TGTGCCAGCACCTTACAGGGGGCCGAGGGAAGGCATCAGCCCCAGCATTTT
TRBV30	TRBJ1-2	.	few	CAWSVTGARGYTF	TGTGCCTGGAGTGTGACAGGCGCCAGAGGCTACACCTTC
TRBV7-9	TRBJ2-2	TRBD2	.	CASSSPGLPSTGELFF	TGTGCCAGCAGCTCGCCGGGACTACCATCCACCGGGGAGCTGTTTTTT
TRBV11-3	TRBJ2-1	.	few	CASSLGSSPYNEQFF	TGTGCCAGCAGCTTAGGGAGTTCGCCTTACAATGAGCAGTTCTTC
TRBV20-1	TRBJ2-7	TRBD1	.	CSARDRQGPFSYEQYF	TGCAGTGCTAGAGATCGACAGGGTCCATTCTCCTACGAGCAGTACTTC
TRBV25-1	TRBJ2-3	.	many	CASSEGGATDTQYF	TGTGCCAGCAGTGAAGGTGGCGCGACCGATACGCAGTATTTT
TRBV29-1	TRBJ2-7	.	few	CSVEVGKGRVYEQYF	TGCAGCGTTGAAGTGGGCAAGGGCCGCGTCTACGAGCAGTACTTC
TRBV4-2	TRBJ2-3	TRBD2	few	CASSQDWVAGVDTQYF	TGTGCCAGCAGCCAAGATTGGGTAGCGGGGGTAGATACGCAGTATTTT
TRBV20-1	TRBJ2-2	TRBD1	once	CSAKRDRGITGELFF	TGCAGTGCTAAACGGGACAGGGGAATAACGGGGGAGCTGTTTTTT
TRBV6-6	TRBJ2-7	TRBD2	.	CASGSSGRTYEQYF	TGTGCCAGCGGTAGTAGCGGGAGGACCTACGAGCAGTACTTC
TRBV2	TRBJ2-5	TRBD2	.	CASRERREYHNEQYF	TGTGCCAGCAGGGAGCGGCGGGAGTATCACAATGAGCAGTACTTC